The text below deals with one T cell receptor (beta chain). Which antigen it targets is not known. Base quality data are lacking; no much larger clone is found one base away. TCRbeta CDR3 regions were amplified from genomic DNA by means of the immunoSEQ Assay, a bias-controlled multiplex PCR. The paper's processing steps were these. Nucleated cell counts per sample were estimated from amplification of reference gene primers within the assay. To quantify the absolute abundance of each unique TCRbeta CDR3 rearrangement, sequence reads were collapsed and filtered. For each sample, productive Simpson clonality was calculated as the square root of Simpson's diversity index over productive rearrangements. What TCRdb holds here is the immuneACCESS table cut down to in-frame rearrangements. Part of the clones is not present; checked against another copy, under half of the missing clones reflect an unresolved V gene, and the others are unexplained. D and trimming come from the DNA, and the V and J calls and clone size come from that table. The sample records over 350,000 clones, nearly 90% of which are singletons. Approximately 2% of the sample lies in the top ten.

Participants in the prospective study were enrolled through a virtual design, were aged roughly 18 to 90 years, and lived in 24 United States geographic areas. Cohort assignment in the prospective study relied on participant-reported clinical history from a screening survey and a study questionnaire. Mobile phlebotomists in the prospective study collected whole blood, serum and a nasopharyngeal or oropharyngeal swab from every participant. Participants in the prospective study had the option to provide additional blood draws and questionnaires over a 2-month period. Before DNA extraction, blood samples from the prospective study were shipped at room temperature or frozen. The CDR3 runs 14 residues from the cysteine to the phenylalanine. Left in the record is the CDR3 DNA by itself, 42 bases read in frame from the first base. Reading the germline V gene (reference sequence) gives CDR1 LGHDT and CDR2 YNNKEL. V has 2 bases trimmed and J has 4 bases trimmed; junction bases matching no gene number 4.

These data belong to a study of blood T cell repertoires in COVID-19 (dated by TCRdb to about 2020). For the study in its entirety: Collaborator samples came from the United States, Italy and Spain and covered acute and convalescent phases of COVID-19. The material from the prospective study consisted of cDNA or gDNA derived from T cells, B-cell-depleted T cells, or PBMCs. Subjects who had been exposed to COVID-19, were actively infected with it, or had recovered from it provided the deeply sampled blood TCRbeta repertoires that made up the dataset. The repertoires were made available in a free public database intended to serve as a resource for research on the immune response to SARS-CoV-2. The samples were drawn from the first 160 participants of the ongoing ImmuneRACE study and from about 1,200 subjects provided by 6 global collaborators. Nearly every sample came with metadata listing a de-identified subject ID, COVID-19 status, age in years and sex. HLA class I and class II types, where available, came from metadata supplied by the sample provider rather than from assay-based typing.

Results the study describes overall, beyond this receptor: How much clinical and demographic metadata was included differed by source and by participant, and the metadata was provided uncurated.

Rearrangement joined TRBV3-1 (or the pseudogene TRBV3-2) to TRBJ1-1, with 7 bases in between that match TRBD1. Sequencing was done on a sample of PBMCs or T cells enriched from blood (not recorded which). This receptor was taken from a woman in her late teens or twenties with acute COVID-19. The DNA sequence is as follows: TGTGCCAGCAGCCAACCGGACAGGTCCACTGAAGCTTTCTTT. It encodes CASSQPDRSTEAFF.